The 10 T cell receptor beta chains below come from one sample, sequenced in a study of OX40 agonist ivuxolimab in advanced cancers. The protocol was immunoSEQ multiplex PCR, while the TCRdb copy is restricted to in-frame clones and leaves out a portion. The sample comprises about 120,000 clones, approximately 89% of which are singletons, and 0.27% rests with the top ten. This material consisted of CD4+ or CD8+ T cells sorted from blood, taken in a trial of the OX40 agonist ivuxolimab. These receptors originate from an adult with an advanced solid tumor such as melanoma, head and neck, liver or kidney cancer.

This clone occurred a few times. The junction departs from germline at one end; a sequencing error may be responsible. The V call is TRBV7-7, the J call TRBJ2-5; 12 positions agree with TRBD2. The CDR3 loop spans 15 amino acids. CDR1 is SSHAT, CDR2 FNYEAQ, per germline (reference sequence). In nucleotides, the CDR3 is TGTGCTAGCAGTAGGACTAGCGGGACTCAAGAGACCCAGTACTTC. Protein sequence: CASSRTSGTQETQYF. Full variable domain (missing parts from reference TRBV7-7 and TRBJ2-5): GAGVSQSPRYKVTKRGQDVTLRCDPISSHATLYWYQQALGQGPEFLTYFNYEAQPDKSGLPSDRFSAERPEGSISTLTIQRTEQRDSAMYRCASSRTSGTQETQYFGPGTRLLVL.

The J gene is TRBJ1-2, the V gene TRBV6-1, with D perhaps matching TRBD1 (6 bases). V lost 4 bases to trimming and J lost 8 bases, with 11 bases between them. CDR1 is MNHNS, CDR2 SASEGT, per germline. The CDR3 is 12 amino acids. CDR3 in amino acids: CASSVSGGGYTF. The CDR3 DNA is TGTGCCAGCAGTGTCTCCGGGGGCGGCTACACCTTC.

The chain combines TRBV5-4 with TRBJ1-1; 7 bases are a match to TRBD1. Germline V gene sequence: CDR1 SGHNT, CDR2 YYREEE (reference sequence). The junction had 8 bases not matched to a gene; V was cut back by 0 bases and J by 6 bases. The CDR3 spans 15 residues. The DNA for the CDR3 is TGTGCCAGCAGCTTGGTGGGGACAGAAAGGTCTGAAGCTTTCTTT. Its protein is CASSLVGTERSEAFF.

Written as DNA, the CDR3 is TGTGCCAGCAGTCCAGGGGACAGGGGTTATGGCTACACCTTC. Translated: CASSPGDRGYGYTF. The genes are TRBV28 and TRBJ1-2; 10 bases map to TRBD1. V was pared by 5 bases and J by 5 bases, with 5 bases of the junction left unmatched. CDR1 MDHEN and CDR2 SYDVKM come from the germline V gene. The CDR3 sequence is 14 residues long.

This clone was observed a single time. The V and J genes are TRBV5-4 and TRBJ2-1; 10 nucleotides match TRBD1. The CDR3 has 13 residues. J lost 6 bases, V lost 3 bases, and 0 bases had no gene match. From germline, CDR1 is SGHNT and CDR2 YYREEE (reference sequence). The chain's CDR3 is CASSWDRGNEQFF. The CDR3 DNA sequence: TGTGCCAGCAGCTGGGACAGGGGCAATGAGCAGTTCTTC.

The chain uses TRBV7-8 and TRBJ2-5, with 12 bases that match TRBD1. V lost 4 bases and J lost 1; bases outside the gene matches: 10. CDR1 is SGHVS and CDR2 is FQNEAQ in the germline V gene. This CDR3 is 18 amino acids long. The CDR3 nucleotides read TGTGCCAGCAGCTCTCACACCCGGGACAGGGGGCTCCAAGAGACCCAGTACTTC. Translated, it gives CASSSHTRDRGLQETQYF.

The V and J genes are TRBV4-3 and TRBJ1-4; D gene ambiguous. Trimming removed 0 bases at V and 2 bases at J, with 7 bases between. The CDR3 totals 15 residues. Per the germline V gene, CDR1 is LGHNA and CDR2 is YSLEER. In nucleotides, the CDR3 is TGCGCCAGCAGCCAAGACGGCAGGACTAATGAAAAACTGTTTTTT. Translation gives CASSQDGRTNEKLFF.

V gene TRBV2 combines with J gene TRBJ1-1; TRBD1 aligns across 9 bases. Per the germline V gene, CDR1 is SNHLY and CDR2 is FYNNEI. V lost 6 bases and J lost 0; bases outside the gene matches: 2. This CDR3 is built from 14 residues. The CDR3 bases are TGTGCCAGCAGGGGGACAGGGCTGAACACTGAAGCTTTCTTT. It specifies CASRGTGLNTEAFF.

The chain links TRBV9 to TRBJ2-7; D possibly corresponds to TRBD1 (6 bases). This CDR3 is 16 amino acids long. V shed 0 bases and J shed 4 bases, with 17 bases lying between them. The germline CDR1 and CDR2 sequences are SGDLS and YYNGEE. The CDR3 sequence: CASSVDGRGENYEQYF. The DNA of the CDR3 is TGTGCCAGCAGCGTAGATGGCAGGGGTGAAAATTACGAGCAGTACTTC.

There are a few counts of this clone. The chain employs TRBV9 and TRBJ2-2; no reliable D call. The CDR3 extends over 13 amino acids. V was clipped by 0 bases and J by 8 bases, with 8 bases between them. The germline V gene has CDR1 SGDLS and CDR2 YYNGEE. This CDR3 is CASSVGVPGELFF. Here the CDR3 DNA reads TGTGCCAGCAGCGTAGGAGTTCCGGGGGAGCTGTTTTTT.